A single sample gave rise to the 30 T cell receptor beta chains below, sequenced in a study of cytomegalovirus exposure and HLA in healthy donors. PCR involved 60 Vbeta and 13 Jbeta primers. Here immunoSEQ multiplex PCR was the method, and the copy in TCRdb shows in-frame clones only, minus some. The sample lists approximately 260,000 clones, around nine tenths occurring once. Specimen: PBMCs. Every receptor here comes from a girl aged 2 to 9 in good health and CMV-seronegative.

The rearrangement links TRBV5-1 to TRBJ1-2; D gene unclear. This CDR3 comprises 18 residues. Trimming shortened V by 0 bases and J by 4 bases, and 22 bases separated the two germline ends. Germline V CDR1 and CDR2: SGHRS, YFSETQ. The CDR3 reads CASSLAPGVQRNLYGYTF. The CDR3 nucleotides read TGCGCCAGCAGCTTGGCCCCCGGGGTGCAGCGCAACCTCTATGGCTACACCTTC. Together with reference TRBV5-1 and TRBJ1-2, the CDR3 gives the full variable domain: KAGVTQTPRYLIKTRGQQVTLSCSPISGHRSVSWYQQTPGQGLQFLFEYFSETQRNKGNFPGRFSGRQFSNSRSEMNVSTLELGDSALYLCASSLAPGVQRNLYGYTFGSGTRLTVV.

The chain has TRBV21-1 and TRBJ2-3; the table assigns TRBD2, which was not confirmed against the DNA. TRBV21-1 is a pseudogene. There are 17 residues in the CDR3. CDR3 coding DNA: TGTGCCAGCAGCAAAGGGACGACTAGAGCCCTCACAGATACGCAGTATTTT. Its protein product is CASSKGTTRALTDTQYF.

The gene calls are TRBV7-8 and TRBJ2-3, with a tentative D call TRBD2 (7 bases). This CDR3 contains 16 residues. Trimming stripped 1 base from V and 2 bases from J, with 13 bases between. CDR1 SGHVS and CDR2 FQNEAQ come from the germline V gene. CDR3 region: CASSLGGGGVTDTQYF. The CDR3 DNA reads as TGTGCCAGCAGCTTAGGAGGGGGGGGCGTCACAGATACGCAGTATTTT.

The V and J genes are TRBV4-2 and TRBJ2-7; TRBD2 aligns across 10 bases. CDR1 is LGHNA and CDR2 is YNFKEQ in the germline V gene. The CDR3 contains 20 residues. V lost 0 bases and J lost 2; bases outside the gene matches: 16. This CDR3 is CASSQDTPRASGSSAYEQYF. CDR3 DNA: TGTGCCAGCAGCCAAGACACCCCCCGGGCTAGCGGGAGTTCCGCCTACGAGCAGTACTTC.

This clone was detected only once. The J gene is TRBJ1-2, the V gene TRBV28, with 7 bases lining up with TRBD1. Germline-derived CDR1 and CDR2 are MDHEN and SYDVKM. The CDR3 is 14 residues long. With V trimmed by 2 bases and J by 4 bases, 4 bases remained unmatched. This CDR3 reads CASSLGTVPYGYTF. CDR3 nucleotide sequence: TGTGCCAGCAGTTTAGGGACAGTACCCTATGGCTACACCTTC.

The rearrangement links TRBV27 to TRBJ1-2, with a tentative D call TRBD1 (5 bases). Per the germline V gene, CDR1 is MNHEY and CDR2 is SMNVEV (reference sequence). This CDR3 is built from 12 residues. The V end was cut by 3 bases, the J end by 4 bases, with 6 bases between. The CDR3 DNA follows: TGTGCCAGCAGTTTGGACATCTATGGCTACACCTTC. It specifies CASSLDIYGYTF.

V gene TRBV7-9 combines with J gene TRBJ2-7, with D possibly being TRBD2 (5 bases). The CDR3 length is 13 residues. Trimming pared 5 bases from V and 3 bases from J, leaving 11 bases between. CDR1 SEHNR and CDR2 FQNEAQ come from the germline V gene (reference sequence). The DNA of the CDR3 is TGTGCCAGCAGCCCCCCAGGAGGCTACGAGCAGTACTTC. Protein: CASSPPGGYEQYF.

The chain employs TRBV7-9 and TRBJ1-2, with D perhaps matching TRBD1 (5 bases). The CDR3 sequence is 14 residues long. V dropped 8 bases and J dropped 7 bases, with 20 bases sitting between them. Germline V CDR1 and CDR2: SEHNR, FQNEAQ (reference sequence). The CDR3 region is CASDKIGHGFGYTF. As DNA, the CDR3 is TGTGCCAGCGACAAAATCGGACACGGTTTTGGCTACACCTTC.

The chain combines TRBV19 with TRBJ2-1, with 8 bases aligning to TRBD2. The CDR3 runs 16 residues. V was pared by 7 bases and J by 3 bases, with 11 bases of the junction left unmatched. Germline V gene sequence: CDR1 LNHDA, CDR2 SQIVND (reference sequence). CDR3 coding DNA: TGTGCCAGTACCCTTTCGGGAGGGCCTATCTACAATGAGCAGTTCTTC. This encodes CASTLSGGPIYNEQFF.

This chain joins TRBV7-6 and TRBJ2-2, with a possible D match to TRBD1 (6 bases). This CDR3 is 15 amino acids long. The germline CDR1 and CDR2 sequences are SGHVS and FNYEAQ. Deletions cut 6 bases from V and 7 bases from J, with 18 bases between. The CDR3 nucleotides are TGTGCCAGCAGTGTGATACCAGGGGCTGTCGGGGAGCTGTTTTTT. Amino acid sequence: CASSVIPGAVGELFF.

The CDR3 region has the DNA TGTGCCAGCAGACCTCGTGGGCAGAACACTGAAGCTTTCTTT. It yields the protein CASRPRGQNTEAFF. This rearrangement joins TRBV6-1 to TRBJ1-1; D is ambiguous. Trimming removed 6 bases at V and 1 base at J, with 12 bases between. The CDR3 spans 14 residues. CDR1 MNHNS and CDR2 SASEGT come from the germline V gene.

CDR3 protein: CSVGGVGLYGYTF. The CDR3 DNA is TGCAGCGTTGGGGGCGTGGGACTCTATGGCTACACCTTC. The chain combines TRBV29-1 with TRBJ1-2; TRBD1 might be the D (5 bases). This CDR3 spans 13 amino acids. V lost 4 bases, J lost 4 bases, and 13 bases lay in between. In germline, CDR1 is SQVTM, CDR2 ANQGSEA.

V usage is TRBV7-9 and J usage is TRBJ1-4; tentatively, D is TRBD1 (5 bases). The V gene's germline CDR1 is SEHNR and CDR2 FQNEAQ (reference sequence). CDR3 size: 14 residues. Trimming took 1 base from V and 5 from J, leaving 8 bases between them. This CDR3 reads CASSLDRINEKLFF. For the CDR3, the DNA is TGTGCCAGCAGCTTAGACAGGATCAATGAAAAACTGTTTTTT.

The J gene is TRBJ2-7, the V gene TRBV19; TRBD2 aligns across 7 bases. The CDR3 extends over 14 amino acids. Germline CDR1 and CDR2: LNHDA and SQIVND (reference sequence). J gave up 0 bases and V 8 bases, and 7 bases lay outside the gene matches. CDR3 sequence reads: CASGWGGLSYEQYF. CDR3 nucleotide sequence: TGTGCCAGTGGCTGGGGGGGTCTCTCCTACGAGCAGTACTTC. Filled out from reference TRBV19 and TRBJ2-7, the complete variable domain reads DGGITQSPKYLFRKEGQNVTLSCEQNLNHDAMYWYRQDPGQGLRLIYYSQIVNDFQKGDIAEGYSVSREKKESFPLTVTSAQKNPTAFYLCASGWGGLSYEQYFGPGTRLTVT.

The V and J genes are TRBV7-8 and TRBJ2-1; TRBD2 matches 9 bases. Germline trimming cut 10 bases from V and 4 bases from J; bases unmatched to any gene: 8. In germline, CDR1 is SGHVS, CDR2 FQNEAQ. This CDR3 region has 14 residues. The CDR3 spells CATAGTSRYNEQFF. The DNA for the CDR3 is TGTGCCACCGCCGGGACTAGCCGTTACAATGAGCAGTTCTTC.

This clone was seen once. This chain joins TRBV27 and TRBJ2-1, with 8 bases lining up with TRBD2. Germline lookup yields CDR1 MNHEY and CDR2 SMNVEV (reference sequence). The CDR3 sequence is 15 residues long. The V segment lost 6 bases and the J segment 3 bases; nucleotides outside the gene matches: 7. CDR3: CASSPAGASYNEQFF. DNA of the CDR3: TGTGCCAGCAGCCCAGCGGGAGCGAGCTACAATGAGCAGTTCTTC.

V gene TRBV27 combines with J gene TRBJ2-7; no definite D call. The length of the CDR3 is 15 residues. Germline CDR1 is MNHEY and CDR2 is SMNVEV (reference sequence). V lost 4 bases and J 0 bases, leaving 13 bases between the germline ends. The CDR3 DNA is TGTGCCAGCAGTTCGGGTGAAGCCTTCTCCTACGAGCAGTACTTC. Residues: CASSSGEAFSYEQYF.

J is TRBJ2-5 and V is TRBV13; D gene uncertain. The J call could be wrong; TRBJ2-7 is a better fit for the DNA end. The CDR3 is 11 amino acids. The germline gives CDR1 PRHDT, CDR2 FYEKMQ (reference sequence). The CDR3 spells CASSLGSEQYF. As DNA, the CDR3 is TGTGCCAGCAGCTTAGGGTCCGAGCAGTACTTC.

J is TRBJ1-4 and V is TRBV9; D possibly corresponds to TRBD1 (6 bases). Germline V gene lookup returns CDR1 SGDLS and CDR2 YYNGEE. The CDR3 totals 13 residues. The V gene lost 3 bases and the J gene lost 7 bases, with 10 bases spanning the gap. The CDR3 protein is CASSERGGEKLFF. CDR3 coding DNA: TGTGCCAGCAGCGAGAGGGGGGGTGAAAAACTGTTTTTT. Together with reference TRBV9 and TRBJ1-4, the CDR3 gives the full variable domain: DSGVTQTPKHLITATGQRVTLRCSPRSGDLSVYWYQQSLDQGLQFLIQYYNGEERAKGNILERFSAQQFPDLHSELNLSSLELGDSALYFCASSERGGEKLFFGSGTQLSVL.

V and J are TRBV9 and TRBJ1-2; 8 positions agree with TRBD1. The CDR3 has 14 residues. Germline values: CDR1 SGDLS, CDR2 YYNGEE. V was pared by 2 bases and J by 3 bases, with 3 bases of the junction left unmatched. CDR3 amino acids: CASSVSGGDYGYTF. DNA for the CDR3: TGTGCCAGCAGCGTCTCAGGGGGCGACTATGGCTACACCTTC.

In its sample, this clone was seen a few times. DNA of the CDR3: TGTGCCAGCAGTTCGGGAGGGGCTTTCTCCTACGAGCAGTACTTC. Its protein product is CASSSGGAFSYEQYF. The chain recombines TRBV27 with TRBJ2-7; TRBD2 matches at 8 bases. CDR1 and CDR2 from the germline V gene are MNHEY and SMNVEV (reference sequence). The CDR3 sequence is 15 residues long. J was trimmed by 0 bases and V by 4 bases; bases with no gene match: 5.

The rearrangement joins TRBV10-3 to TRBJ1-4; 7 bases map to TRBD1. V trimming: 2 bases; J trimming: 7 bases; junction bases outside the gene matches: 4. Germline CDR1 and CDR2: ENHRY and SYGVKD. The CDR3 contains 14 residues. CDR3 loop: CAISEDRVGEKLFF. In DNA, the CDR3 is TGTGCCATCAGTGAGGACAGGGTGGGTGAAAAACTGTTTTTT.

This clone appeared once. The gene calls are TRBV27 and TRBJ1-6; 7 bases map to TRBD1. This CDR3 spans 14 amino acids. V lost 2 bases and J lost 10; bases outside the gene matches: 5. CDR1 is MNHEY, CDR2 SMNVEV, per germline (reference sequence). CDR3 protein: CASSLQGVLSPLHF. The CDR3 region has the DNA TGTGCCAGCAGTTTACAGGGGGTTTTGTCACCCCTCCACTTT.

The chain uses TRBV14 and TRBJ2-1, with 13 positions matching TRBD2. J was trimmed by 4 bases and V by 4 bases; bases with no gene match: 4. Germline lookup yields CDR1 SGHDN and CDR2 FVKESK. This CDR3 contains 16 residues. In DNA form, the CDR3 reads TGTGCCAGCAGCCCGACTAGCGGGAGGAATTACAATGAGCAGTTCTTC. Its translation is CASSPTSGRNYNEQFF. The full variable domain, in which reference TRBV14 and TRBJ2-1 provide the parts outside the CDR3, is EAGVTQFPSHSVIEKGQTVTLRCDPISGHDNLYWYRRVMGKEIKFLLHFVKESKQDESGMPNNRFLAERTGGTYSTLKVQPAELEDSGVYFCASSPTSGRNYNEQFFGPGTRLTVL.

The chain is built from TRBV6-1 and TRBJ2-5; 7 nucleotides align to TRBD2. Germline V gene sequence: CDR1 MNHNS, CDR2 SASEGT. V was clipped by 2 bases and J by 4 bases; unmatched bases: 7. The CDR3 totals 15 residues. The CDR3 region is CASSEYAGVAETQYF. The CDR3 coding sequence is TGTGCCAGCAGTGAATACGCGGGGGTTGCAGAGACCCAGTACTTC.

This chain connects TRBV5-1 to TRBJ2-3; 8 bases match TRBD1. V was pared by 0 bases and J by 4 bases, with 4 bases of the junction left unmatched. The CDR3 has 15 amino acids. Germline-derived CDR1 and CDR2 are SGHRS and YFSETQ. CDR3 amino acids: CASSLGDRTADTQYF. In DNA, the CDR3 is TGCGCCAGCAGCTTGGGGGACAGGACGGCAGATACGCAGTATTTT.

The chain uses TRBV2 and TRBJ1-4; the D gene is possibly TRBD1 (6 bases). The germline gives CDR1 SNHLY, CDR2 FYNNEI. The germline V and J ends were trimmed by 4 bases and 7 bases, with 16 bases remaining between them. The CDR3 covers 15 residues. The CDR3 loop is CASSGRRGAIEKLFF. CDR3 coding DNA: TGTGCCAGCAGTGGAAGACGGGGGGCTATTGAAAAACTGTTTTTT.

The chain is built from TRBV29-1 and TRBJ2-1; the match to TRBD2 covers 8 bases. V was clipped by 5 bases and J by 7 bases; unmatched bases: 13. This CDR3 is built from 15 residues. The germline gives CDR1 SQVTM, CDR2 ANQGSEA. The CDR3 nucleotides read TGCAGCGTTCGCCGCACAGCGGGGGACCCAAATGAGCAGTTCTTC. Translating gives CSVRRTAGDPNEQFF.

Notes on this clone: The junction departs from germline at one end; a sequencing error may be responsible. The rearrangement uses TRBV25-1 and TRBJ2-3; no clear D. The CDR3 contains 13 residues. CDR1 MGHDK and CDR2 SYGVNS come from the germline V gene. Here the CDR3 reads CASGEPGLDTQYF. The CDR3 coding sequence is TGTGCCAGCGGTGAACCTGGCTTGGATACGCAGTATTTT.

V is TRBV2 and J is TRBJ2-2, with 7 positions matching TRBD2. The V gene end was trimmed by 7 bases and the J gene end by 3 bases; junction bases not matched to a gene: 5. This CDR3 comprises 14 residues. The germline V gene has CDR1 SNHLY and CDR2 FYNNEI. The CDR3 loop reads CASIASGYTGELFF. In nucleotides, the CDR3 is TGTGCCAGCATTGCTAGCGGATACACCGGGGAGCTGTTTTTT.